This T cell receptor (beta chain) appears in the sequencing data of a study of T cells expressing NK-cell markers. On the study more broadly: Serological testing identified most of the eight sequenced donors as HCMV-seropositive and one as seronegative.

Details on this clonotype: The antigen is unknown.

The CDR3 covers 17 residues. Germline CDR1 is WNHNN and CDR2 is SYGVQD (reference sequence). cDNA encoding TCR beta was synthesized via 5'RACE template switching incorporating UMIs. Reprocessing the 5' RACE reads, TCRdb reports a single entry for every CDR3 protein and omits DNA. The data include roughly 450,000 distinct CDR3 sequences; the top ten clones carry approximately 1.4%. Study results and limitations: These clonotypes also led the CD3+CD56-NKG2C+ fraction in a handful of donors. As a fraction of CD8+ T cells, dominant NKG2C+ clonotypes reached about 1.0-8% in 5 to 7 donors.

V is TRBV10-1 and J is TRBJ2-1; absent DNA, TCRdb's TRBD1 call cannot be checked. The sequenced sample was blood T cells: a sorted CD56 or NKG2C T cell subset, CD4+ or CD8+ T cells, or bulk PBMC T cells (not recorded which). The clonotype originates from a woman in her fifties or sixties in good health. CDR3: CASSESETESSYNEQFF.